A single sample is the source of the 9 T cell receptor beta chains below, sequenced in a study of cytomegalovirus exposure and HLA in healthy donors. The study ran its PCR with 60 Vbeta and 13 Jbeta primers. Clones were sequenced by immunoSEQ multiplex PCR, and TCRdb holds only the in-frame ones, with some missing. This table holds 95,000 to 120,000 clones, under 80% found once. Sample: PBMCs. These receptors originate from a woman between 40 and 50 years old in good health and CMV-seropositive.

The rearrangement joins TRBV10-3 to TRBJ2-5; D unresolved. The CDR3 length is 13 residues. Per germline, CDR1 ENHRY and CDR2 SYGVKD. V shed 4 bases and J shed 2 bases, with 8 bases lying between them. In DNA, the CDR3 is TGTGCCATCAGTGGAGTCGCGCAAGAGACCCAGTACTTC. Amino acid sequence: CAISGVAQETQYF.

The sample holds a few counts of this clone. V gene TRBV6-5 combines with J gene TRBJ1-1; the D is unclear. Trimming took 5 bases from V and 5 from J, leaving 15 bases between them. CDR1 and CDR2 (germline): MNHEY, SVGAGI. CDR3 length equals 14 residues. The CDR3 nucleotides are TGTGCCAGCAGTGCGGAGGGCTGGATGACTGAAGCTTTCTTT. This translates into CASSAEGWMTEAFF.

V is TRBV7-2 and J is TRBJ2-7, with 7 bases aligning to TRBD2. This CDR3 comprises 14 residues. Germline CDR1 and CDR2: SGHTA and FQGNSA. The J segment lost 6 bases and the V segment lost 4 bases, leaving 9 bases of the junction unmatched. This CDR3 is CASSSTGGGFEQYF. The CDR3 bases are TGTGCCAGCAGCTCGACTGGGGGGGGGTTCGAGCAGTACTTC.

The chain couples TRBV19 to TRBJ1-2; D may be TRBD1 (6 bases). Trimming removed 5 bases from V and 3 bases from J, with 22 bases in between. Germline CDR1 and CDR2: LNHDA and SQIVND (reference sequence). This CDR3 spans 17 amino acids. The CDR3 DNA sequence: TGTGCCAGTAGTGGGGGCCCGGGGGAGGGGCTCTACTATGGCTACACCTTC. Translation: CASSGGPGEGLYYGYTF.

The rearrangement joins TRBV5-1 to TRBJ2-7; 8 bases align to TRBD2. The CDR3 runs 15 residues. Trimming took 4 bases from V and 4 from J; bases not matched to a gene: 10. Germline-derived CDR1 and CDR2 are SGHRS and YFSETQ. The CDR3 sequence is CASSRDPGLEYEQYF. DNA of the CDR3: TGCGCCAGCAGCCGCGACCCGGGACTAGAGTACGAGCAGTACTTC.

There are a few counts of this clone. The CDR3 protein is CASSLTEMNTEAFF. The CDR3 DNA reads TGTGCCAGCAGCCTAACAGAAATGAACACTGAAGCTTTCTTT. The V and J genes are TRBV9 and TRBJ1-1; no firm D call. V was clipped by 4 bases and J by 0 bases, with 10 bases between them. The CDR3 extends over 14 amino acids. Germline CDR1 SGDLS, CDR2 YYNGEE.

The chain combines TRBV5-1 with TRBJ2-3; 7 bases agree with TRBD1. CDR1 and CDR2 from the germline V gene are SGHRS and YFSETQ. The CDR3 length is 15 residues. V dropped 5 bases and J dropped 4; count of bases not matched to a gene: 10. CDR3 residues: CASRVPTGFADTQYF. The CDR3 coding sequence is TGCGCCAGCAGGGTCCCGACAGGGTTTGCAGATACGCAGTATTTT.

This chain links TRBV30 with TRBJ2-5, with 8 bases aligning to TRBD1. V was clipped by 5 bases and J by 4 bases; unmatched bases: 6. Germline V gene sequence: CDR1 GTSNPN, CDR2 SVGIG (reference sequence). This CDR3 has 13 amino acids. CDR3 region: CAWETQGGETQYF. The CDR3 DNA sequence: TGTGCCTGGGAAACACAGGGGGGAGAGACCCAGTACTTC.

The gene calls are TRBV7-6 and TRBJ1-4, with D perhaps TRBD1 (5 bases). The CDR3 has 17 amino acids. V was cut by 5 bases and J by 0 bases, with 16 bases left in between. Germline-derived CDR1 and CDR2 are SGHVS and FNYEAQ. The CDR3 nucleotides read TGTGCCAGCAGCCCCCGGGTGGGGGGGGCAACTAATGAAAAACTGTTTTTT. Amino acids: CASSPRVGGATNEKLFF.